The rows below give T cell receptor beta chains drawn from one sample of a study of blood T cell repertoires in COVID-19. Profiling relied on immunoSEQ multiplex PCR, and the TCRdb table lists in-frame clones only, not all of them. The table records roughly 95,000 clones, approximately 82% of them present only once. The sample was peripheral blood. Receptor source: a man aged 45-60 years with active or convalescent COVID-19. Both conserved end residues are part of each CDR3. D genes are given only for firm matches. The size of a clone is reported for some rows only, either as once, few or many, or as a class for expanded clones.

CDR3nt: TGTGCCAGTAGTATGGGTTGGGGGCGCCGCAATCAGCCCCAGCATTTT; CDR3aa: CASSMGWGRRNQPQHF; j_gene: TRBJ1-5; abundance: NA; d_gene: NA; v_gene: TRBV19
CDR3nt: TGTGCCAGCAGTTGGTTACAGGGCACTGAAGCTTTCTTT; CDR3aa: CASSWLQGTEAFF; j_gene: TRBJ1-1; abundance: few; d_gene: NA; v_gene: TRBV27
CDR3nt: TGTGCCAGCAGCGCGTTGGGGGGGAACACTGAAGCTTTCTTT; CDR3aa: CASSALGGNTEAFF; j_gene: TRBJ1-1; abundance: few; d_gene: NA; v_gene: TRBV5-6
CDR3nt: TGTGCCAGCAGCTTAGAGGTGGCAGACACCCCTTATGGCTACACCTTC; CDR3aa: CASSLEVADTPYGYTF; j_gene: TRBJ1-2; abundance: NA; d_gene: NA; v_gene: TRBV7-2
CDR3nt: TGTGCCAGCAGCAGGGGGCCGTTCTATGGCTACACCTTC; CDR3aa: CASSRGPFYGYTF; j_gene: TRBJ1-2; abundance: NA; d_gene: TRBD1; v_gene: TRBV12-3/TRBV12-4
CDR3nt: TGTGCCAGCAGAACCGGGACACGCTATGGCTACACCTTC; CDR3aa: CASRTGTRYGYTF; j_gene: TRBJ1-2; abundance: few; d_gene: NA; v_gene: TRBV12-3/TRBV12-4
CDR3nt: TGTGCCAGCAGCCCTCGGGACAGCGTGAACACTGAAGCTTTCTTT; CDR3aa: CASSPRDSVNTEAFF; j_gene: TRBJ1-1; abundance: once; d_gene: TRBD1; v_gene: TRBV7-9
CDR3nt: TGTGCCACCAGTGACCTAGGGGGGGACGCCCGAAGCACAGATACGCAGTATTTT; CDR3aa: CATSDLGGDARSTDTQYF; j_gene: TRBJ2-3; abundance: NA; d_gene: NA; v_gene: TRBV24-1
CDR3nt: TGTGCCGGGGGGAGGGCCAGCTCCTACAATGAGCAGTTCTTC; CDR3aa: CAGGRASSYNEQFF; j_gene: TRBJ2-1; abundance: few; d_gene: TRBD2; v_gene: TRBV2
CDR3nt: TGTGCCAGCACCGGGACAGGGGGGAACACTGAAGCTTTCTTT; CDR3aa: CASTGTGGNTEAFF; j_gene: TRBJ1-1; abundance: NA; d_gene: NA; v_gene: TRBV21-1
CDR3nt: TGTGCCAGCAGCACACGGAACAGCATTTACAATGAGCAGTTCTTC; CDR3aa: CASSTRNSIYNEQFF; j_gene: TRBJ2-1; abundance: NA; d_gene: NA; v_gene: TRBV7-2
CDR3nt: TGTGCCATCAGTGAGTCGACAGACTACGAGCAGTACTTC; CDR3aa: CAISESTDYEQYF; j_gene: TRBJ2-7; abundance: NA; d_gene: NA; v_gene: TRBV10-3
CDR3nt: TGTGCCAGCAGTTTTTCGGGTACACGGGTAGAAAAACTGTTTTTT; CDR3aa: CASSFSGTRVEKLFF; j_gene: TRBJ1-4; abundance: NA; d_gene: NA; v_gene: TRBV27
CDR3nt: TGTGCCAGCAGCCGTGACAGGGGGCAGAGCGAGCAGTACTTC; CDR3aa: CASSRDRGQSEQYF; j_gene: TRBJ2-7; abundance: NA; d_gene: TRBD1; v_gene: TRBV28
CDR3nt: TGTGCCAGTAGTCCTCGGGACAGGACAACTAATGAAAAACTGTTTTTT; CDR3aa: CASSPRDRTTNEKLFF; j_gene: TRBJ1-4; abundance: NA; d_gene: TRBD1; v_gene: TRBV19
CDR3nt: TGTGCCAGCAGTGACCAAGCGGGGGGGCCTGACGGGGAGCTGTTTTTT; CDR3aa: CASSDQAGGPDGELFF; j_gene: TRBJ2-2; abundance: NA; d_gene: TRBD2; v_gene: TRBV6-4
CDR3nt: TGTGCCAGATGGAAACACAGGGTGAATCAGCCCCAGCATTTT; CDR3aa: CARWKHRVNQPQHF; j_gene: TRBJ1-5; abundance: NA; d_gene: NA; v_gene: TRBV27
CDR3nt: TGTGCCAGCAGGGGACATAACCAAGAGACCCAGTACTTC; CDR3aa: CASRGHNQETQYF; j_gene: TRBJ2-5; abundance: NA; d_gene: NA; v_gene: TRBV6-5
CDR3nt: TGTGCCAGCAGCTTGGGGAGATCGGGAGACACTGAAGCTTTCTTT; CDR3aa: CASSLGRSGDTEAFF; j_gene: TRBJ1-1; abundance: few; d_gene: NA; v_gene: TRBV5-4
CDR3nt: TGTGCCAGCAGTCTAGACAGGGGAGGCTACAATGAGCAGTTCTTC; CDR3aa: CASSLDRGGYNEQFF; j_gene: TRBJ2-1; abundance: NA; d_gene: TRBD1; v_gene: TRBV2
CDR3nt: TGTGCCAGCAGCCAAGATATGGGGGCGGGCAGGGAGCTGTTTTTT; CDR3aa: CASSQDMGAGRELFF; j_gene: TRBJ2-2; abundance: NA; d_gene: NA; v_gene: TRBV3-1/TRBV3-2
CDR3nt: TGTGCCAGCAGATCCTTAGCGGGGGGGACAGAGACCCAGTACTTC; CDR3aa: CASRSLAGGTETQYF; j_gene: TRBJ2-5; abundance: NA; d_gene: TRBD2; v_gene: TRBV7-2
CDR3nt: TGTGCCAGCAGCCTTCAAAGACAGGGGTCGAACACTGAAGCTTTCTTT; CDR3aa: CASSLQRQGSNTEAFF; j_gene: TRBJ1-1; abundance: once; d_gene: TRBD1; v_gene: TRBV28
CDR3nt: TGTGCCAGCTCACCAACTCGGTTGGGGCAGGGAGAGACCCAGTACTTC; CDR3aa: CASSPTRLGQGETQYF; j_gene: TRBJ2-5; abundance: NA; d_gene: NA; v_gene: TRBV18
CDR3nt: TGTGCCAGCAGCTCGGACAGCATGAACACTGAAGCTTTCTTT; CDR3aa: CASSSDSMNTEAFF; j_gene: TRBJ1-1; abundance: NA; d_gene: NA; v_gene: TRBV5-4
CDR3nt: TGTGCCAGCAGTACGCTGGGCGGGGCCGGCAATCAGCCCCAGCATTTT; CDR3aa: CASSTLGGAGNQPQHF; j_gene: TRBJ1-5; abundance: few; d_gene: NA; v_gene: TRBV28